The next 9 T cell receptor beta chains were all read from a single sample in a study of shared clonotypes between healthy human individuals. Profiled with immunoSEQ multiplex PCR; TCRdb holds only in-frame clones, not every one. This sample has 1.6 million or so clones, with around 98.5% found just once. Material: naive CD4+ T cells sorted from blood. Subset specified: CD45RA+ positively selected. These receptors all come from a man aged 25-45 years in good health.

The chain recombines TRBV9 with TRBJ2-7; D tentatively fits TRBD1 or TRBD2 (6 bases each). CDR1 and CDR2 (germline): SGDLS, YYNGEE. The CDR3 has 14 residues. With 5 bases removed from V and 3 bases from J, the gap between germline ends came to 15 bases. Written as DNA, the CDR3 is TGTGCCAGCAGAGGGGGACTCGAAAGCTACGAGCAGTACTTC. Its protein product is CASRGGLESYEQYF.

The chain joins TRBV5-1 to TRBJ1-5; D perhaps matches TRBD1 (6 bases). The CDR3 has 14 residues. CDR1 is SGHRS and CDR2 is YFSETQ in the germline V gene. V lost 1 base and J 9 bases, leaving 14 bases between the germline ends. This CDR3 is CASSLLSGDTPQHF. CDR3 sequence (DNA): TGCGCCAGCAGCTTGCTTTCAGGGGACACGCCCCAGCATTTT.

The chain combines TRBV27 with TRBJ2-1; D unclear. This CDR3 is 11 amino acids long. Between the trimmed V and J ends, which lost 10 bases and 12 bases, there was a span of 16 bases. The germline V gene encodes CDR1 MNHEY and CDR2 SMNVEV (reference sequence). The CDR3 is CATRLNSRQFF. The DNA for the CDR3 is TGTGCCACTCGGTTAAACTCTAGGCAGTTCTTC.

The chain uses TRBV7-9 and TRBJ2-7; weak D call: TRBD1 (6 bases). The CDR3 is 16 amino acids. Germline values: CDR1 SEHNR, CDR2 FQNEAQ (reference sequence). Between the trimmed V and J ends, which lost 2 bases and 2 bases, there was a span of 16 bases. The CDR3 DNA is TGTGCCAGCAGCTTAAAAGGGGGTACACCTCCCTACGAGCAGTACTTC. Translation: CASSLKGGTPPYEQYF. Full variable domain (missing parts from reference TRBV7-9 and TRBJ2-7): DTGVSQNPRHKITKRGQNVTFRCDPISEHNRLYWYRQTLGQGPEFLTYFQNEAQLEKSRLLSDRFSAERPKGSFSTLEIQRTEQGDSAMYLCASSLKGGTPPYEQYFGPGTRLTVT.

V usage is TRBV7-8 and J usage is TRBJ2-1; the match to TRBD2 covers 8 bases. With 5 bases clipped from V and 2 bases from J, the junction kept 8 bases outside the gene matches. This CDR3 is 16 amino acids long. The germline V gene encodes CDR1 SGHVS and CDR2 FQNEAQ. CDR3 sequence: CASSPKRERPYNEQFF. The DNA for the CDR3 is TGTGCCAGCAGCCCAAAGCGGGAGAGGCCCTACAATGAGCAGTTCTTC.

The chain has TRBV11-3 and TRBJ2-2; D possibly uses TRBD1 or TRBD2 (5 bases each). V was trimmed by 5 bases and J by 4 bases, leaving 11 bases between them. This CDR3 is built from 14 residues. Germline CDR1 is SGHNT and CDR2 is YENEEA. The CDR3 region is CASSQGTTTGELFF. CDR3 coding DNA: TGTGCCAGCAGCCAAGGGACGACCACCGGGGAGCTGTTTTTT.

The CDR3 sequence is CASSEWPPGRKLMSSQYF. CDR3 DNA: TGTGCCAGCAGTGAATGGCCGCCGGGACGGAAGCTTATGTCGTCTCAGTACTTC. The V and J genes are TRBV2 and TRBJ2-7; possibly TRBD1 or TRBD2 for D (5 bases each). The V gene lost 2 bases and the J gene lost 10 bases, with 30 bases spanning the gap. Germline V lookup: CDR1 SNHLY, CDR2 FYNNEI. The CDR3 totals 18 residues.

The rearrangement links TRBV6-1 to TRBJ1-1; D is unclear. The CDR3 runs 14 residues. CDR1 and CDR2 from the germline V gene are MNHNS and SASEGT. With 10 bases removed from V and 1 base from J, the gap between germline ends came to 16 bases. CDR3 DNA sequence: TGTGCCACCTTATATATTCTGCGGAACACTGAAGCTTTCTTT. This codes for CATLYILRNTEAFF.

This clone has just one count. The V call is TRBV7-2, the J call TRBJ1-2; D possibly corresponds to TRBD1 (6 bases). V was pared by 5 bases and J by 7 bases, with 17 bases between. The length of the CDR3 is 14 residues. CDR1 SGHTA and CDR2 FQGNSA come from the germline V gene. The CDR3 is CASSPLQGRSGYTF. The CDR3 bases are TGTGCCAGCAGCCCCTTACAGGGTCGAAGTGGCTACACCTTC.